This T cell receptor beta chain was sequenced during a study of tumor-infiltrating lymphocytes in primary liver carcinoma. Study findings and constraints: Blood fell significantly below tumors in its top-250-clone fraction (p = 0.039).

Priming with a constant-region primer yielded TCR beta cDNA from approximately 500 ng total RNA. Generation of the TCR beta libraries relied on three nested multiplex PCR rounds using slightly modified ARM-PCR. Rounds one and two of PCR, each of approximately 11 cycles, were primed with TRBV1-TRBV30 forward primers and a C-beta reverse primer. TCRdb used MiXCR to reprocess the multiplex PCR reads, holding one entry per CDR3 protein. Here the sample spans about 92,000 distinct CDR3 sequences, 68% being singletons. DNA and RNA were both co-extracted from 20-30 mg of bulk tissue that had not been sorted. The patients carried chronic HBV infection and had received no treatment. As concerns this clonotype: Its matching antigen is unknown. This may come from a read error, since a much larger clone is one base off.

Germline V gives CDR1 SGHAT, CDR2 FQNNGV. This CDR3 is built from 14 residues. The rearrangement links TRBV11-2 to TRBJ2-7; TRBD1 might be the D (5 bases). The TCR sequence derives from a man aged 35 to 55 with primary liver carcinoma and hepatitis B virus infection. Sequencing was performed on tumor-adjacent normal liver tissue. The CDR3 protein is CVSSLDPPGYEQYF. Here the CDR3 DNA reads TGTGTCAGCAGCTTAGATCCGCCAGGGTACGAGCAGTACTTC. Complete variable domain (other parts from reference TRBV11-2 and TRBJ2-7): EAGVAQSPRYKIIEKRQSVAFWCNPISGHATLYWYQQILGQGPKLLIQFQNNGVVDDSQLPKDRFSAERLKGVDSTLKIQPAKLEDSAVYLCVSSLDPPGYEQYFGPGTRLTVT.